This TCR beta chain appears in the sequencing data of a study of blood T cell repertoires in COVID-19. The overall study: Acute and convalescent COVID-19 specimens originated in the United States, Italy and Spain. T cells, B-cell-depleted T cells, or PBMCs provided the cDNA or gDNA that served as material.

Per the authors' pipeline: Reference gene primer amplification gave estimated nucleated cell counts. Libraries were prepared by immunoSEQ multiplex PCR; TCRdb keeps only in-frame clonotypes and omits some of them. The DNA was the basis for D and trimming; V, J and clone size are from that table. The sample consists of fewer than 700,000 clones, 70% to 90% of them appearing once. The Seattle patients joined while their infection was active and were tracked longitudinally afterward. The CDR3 has 14 residues. Germline loops: CDR1 MNHEY, CDR2 SVGAGI. Trimming took 6 bases from V and 2 from J; bases not matched to a gene: 6.

The V and J genes are TRBV6-5 and TRBJ2-7, with TRBD2 identical over 8 bases. Sequencing was carried out using peripheral blood. The sequence derives from a woman between 45 and 65 years old with COVID-19, enrolled during active disease. Written as DNA, the CDR3 is TGTGCCAGCAGATTCACTAGCGGTCCCTACGAGCAGTACTTC. Translating gives CASRFTSGPYEQYF.